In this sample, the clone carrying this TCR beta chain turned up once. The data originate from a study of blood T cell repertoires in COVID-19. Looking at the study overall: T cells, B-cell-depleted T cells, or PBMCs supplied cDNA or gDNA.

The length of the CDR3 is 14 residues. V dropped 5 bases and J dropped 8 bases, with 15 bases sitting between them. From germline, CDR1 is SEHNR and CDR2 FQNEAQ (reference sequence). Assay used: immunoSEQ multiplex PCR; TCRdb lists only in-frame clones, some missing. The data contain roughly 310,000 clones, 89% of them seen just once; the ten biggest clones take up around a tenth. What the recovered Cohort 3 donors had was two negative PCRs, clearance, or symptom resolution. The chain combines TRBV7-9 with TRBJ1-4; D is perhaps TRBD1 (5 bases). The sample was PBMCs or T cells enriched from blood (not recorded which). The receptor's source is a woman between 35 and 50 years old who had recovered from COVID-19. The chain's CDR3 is CASSPYGGGEKLFF. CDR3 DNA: TGTGCCAGCAGCCCCTACGGGGGTGGGGAAAAACTGTTTTTT. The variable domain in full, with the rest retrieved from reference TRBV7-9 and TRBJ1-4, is DTGVSQNPRHKITKRGQNVTFRCDPISEHNRLYWYRQTLGQGPEFLTYFQNEAQLEKSRLLSDRFSAERPKGSFSTLEIQRTEQGDSAMYLCASSPYGGGEKLFFGSGTQLSVL.